This T cell receptor beta chain was recorded in a study of response to subunit inactivated influenza vaccine. This clonotype was counted a few times. TCRdb reprocessed the RT-PCR reads via MiXCR and lists one record per CDR3 protein. The sample records hundreds of thousands of distinct CDR3 sequences, roughly 13% being singletons. V was clipped by 2 bases and J by 5 bases, with 9 bases between them. The germline CDR1 and CDR2 sequences are SQVTM and ANQGSEA. CDR3 length: 13 residues. Sequencing used PBMCs from blood, obtained around two weeks before vaccination. The receptor comes from a man aged 50-60 years who received an inactivated influenza vaccine. V is TRBV29-1 and J is TRBJ1-4; TRBD1 is a possible D gene (6 bases). This CDR3 is CSVERQGNEKLFF. The CDR3 nucleotides are TGCAGCGTTGAAAGGCAGGGGAATGAAAAACTGTTTTTT.